This T cell receptor beta chain is drawn from a study of Tregs in tolerant kidney transplant recipients (dated by TCRdb to between 2018 and 2021). For the study in its entirety: TCRbeta sequencing was used in the study to identify donor-specific regulatory T cells before combined kidney and bone marrow transplantation, and the identified cells were then tracked after transplant. On the study overall, not on this receptor specifically: Because the study included only a small number of patients, the results must be confirmed in larger populations and under other immunosuppression protocols. Biological reproducibility was not directly addressed, though technical replication error appeared minimal. For some patients the PCR primers changed over time, which made it impossible to compare the samples from those patients at the nucleotide level. In tolerant patients, donor-specific Tregs expanded more than Tregs overall, which suggests antigen-driven rather than nonspecific expansion. Expanding Tregs with activated donor B cells appeared to identify the most biologically relevant and donor-specific TCRbeta repertoire.

The transplants used related donors with nonmyeloablative bone marrow transplantation, and mixed chimerism in the human trials was transient. Thawed PBMCs were FACS-sorted into unstimulated Tregs (CD4+CD25+CD127-), CD4+ non-Tregs (CD4+CD25-), CD4 cells and CD8 cells. The patients were a handful of recipients of combined kidney and bone marrow transplants from the ITN036ST trial, and samples were available only for these trial subjects. Healthy control blood was processed to PBMCs by Ficoll density gradient and cryopreserved, and patient PBMCs were collected before and after transplant. Of note for this clone: There is no known antigen for this receptor.

Genomic DNA was extracted from sorted cells with the QIAGEN DNeasy Blood and Tissue Kit for TCRbeta CDR3 sequencing. High-throughput TCRbeta CDR3 sequencing was carried out commercially through immunoSEQ, with PCR amplification with bias correction and internal controls included. For the original study's pipeline: Unique productive TCRbeta sequences were defined by CDR3 nucleotide sequence where primers matched, and otherwise by CDR3 amino acid sequence together with Vbeta and Jbeta genes. Sorting error was corrected by removing sequences shared between sorted populations at a frequency ratio of 2:1 or less, and the remaining shared sequences were assigned to the higher population. A sequence was defined as donor-reactive if the sequence was expanded at least 5-fold in CFSE-low cells compared with unstimulated cells and had a frequency of at least 0.01% in CFSE-low cells. Repertoire divergence was quantified by Jensen-Shannon divergence using the top 100 TCRbeta sequences ranked by frequency. When a sample had multiple sequencing runs, each run was corrected for sorting error separately and the runs were then pooled. TCRdb took this table from immuneACCESS and kept in-frame rearrangements with V and J called. Such tables lack part of the clones; where checked against another copy, unresolved V genes explain under half of the gap, and the rest is unexplained. The DNA was the basis for D and trimming; V, J and clone size are from that table. The sample table includes nearly 15,000 clones. Around 3.8% of the sample lies in the top ten.

The sequence was obtained from a human patient who received a combined kidney and bone marrow transplant. Donor T cells from the graft may be present among the T cells after a transplant. The sample was CD4+ T cells from blood (PBMCs), taken 12 months after the transplant.

The DNA read from the CDR3 is TGTGCCAGCAGCCAAGAGGTTCACAGGGTCAATTCACCC. Its protein reads: CASSQEVHRVNSP. Given in full, the CDR3 is CASSQEVHRVNSPLHF. Here the chain combines TRBV14 and TRBJ1-6; the D region possibly corresponds to TRBD1 (6 bases align). The read halts 3 residues ahead of the CDR3 end, with the missing end drawn from the germline J gene. V loses 0 bases, J loses 7 bases, and the germline ends lie 13 bases apart. The cysteine opens and the phenylalanine closes a CDR3 of 16 amino acids. The DNA has 39 bases, all within the CDR3, and is read from base 1. According to the germline V gene, CDR1 reads SGHDN and CDR2 reads FVKESK.